This TCR beta chain was captured in a study of blood T cell repertoires in COVID-19. Study-level background: From the United States, Italy and Spain came samples of acute and convalescent COVID-19. T cells, B-cell-depleted T cells, or PBMCs provided the cDNA or gDNA that served as material.

In the original workflow: Reference gene primer amplification gave nucleated cell count estimates. The method was immunoSEQ multiplex PCR; TCRdb's version includes in-frame clones alone and lacks a portion of them. Clonal size and the V and J genes are those of that table, whereas D and trimming came from the DNA. The table has under 250,000 clones, roughly 80% seen once; the top ten hold approximately 7.9%. The CDR3 has 16 residues. CDR1 and CDR2 from the germline V gene are SGHNT and YENEEA. Trimming removed 0 bases from V and 6 bases from J, with 14 bases in between. This TCR was recovered from a woman older than 75 with acute or convalescent COVID-19. Input material: peripheral blood. The chain couples TRBV11-3 to TRBJ2-2, with D perhaps TRBD1 (5 bases). CDR3 coding DNA: TGTGCCAGCAGCTTAGAGGTCGGCAGGGCGGCCGGGGAGCTGTTTTTT. It specifies CASSLEVGRAAGELFF.